This T cell receptor beta chain originates from a study of control samples from healthy donors and cancer patients. Here immunoSEQ multiplex PCR was the method, and the copy in TCRdb shows in-frame clones only, minus some. The sample carries just over 150,000 clones, roughly 94% recorded once. This clone was observed a handful of times. CDR3 size: 15 residues. Trimming stripped 5 bases from V and 0 bases from J, with 11 bases between. Per germline, CDR1 LNHDA and CDR2 SQIVND (reference sequence). The chain joins TRBV19 to TRBJ1-5, with D possibly being TRBD1 (5 bases). This receptor was taken from a woman aged 40 to 50 in good health. Sequenced material: blood. This CDR3 reads CASSLGVNSNQPQHF. DNA for the CDR3: TGTGCCAGTAGTTTGGGGGTGAATAGCAATCAGCCCCAGCATTTT.